A single sample is the source of the 3 T cell receptor beta chains below, sequenced in a study of response to subunit inactivated influenza vaccine. TCRdb itself ran the RT-PCR reads through MiXCR, one entry per CDR3 protein. The repertoire holds hundreds of thousands of distinct CDR3 sequences, with around a sixth as singletons. Sequenced here: PBMCs from blood, sampled 4 to 6 days after vaccination. The receptors come from a man between 45 and 60 years old who received an inactivated influenza vaccine.

This chain connects TRBV4-2 to TRBJ1-2; D may be TRBD1 (6 bases). The germline V gene encodes CDR1 LGHNA and CDR2 YNFKEQ. CDR3 length equals 13 residues. Between the trimmed V and J ends, which lost 4 bases and 3 bases, there was a span of 9 bases. CDR3 loop: CASSRRGDYGYTF. The CDR3 DNA sequence: TGTGCCAGCAGCCGCAGGGGCGACTATGGCTACACCTTC.

The chain is built from TRBV20-1 and TRBJ2-7; the D is unclear. V lost 1 base to trimming and J lost 6 bases, with 13 bases between them. Germline CDR1 DFQATT, CDR2 SNEGSKA (reference sequence). This CDR3 comprises 13 residues. The CDR3 is CSARGAFAGEQYF. CDR3 bases: TGCAGTGCTAGAGGAGCGTTTGCTGGCGAGCAGTACTTC.

CDR3 sequence reads: CASSSRGLGETQYF. The CDR3, as DNA: TGTGCCAGCAGCTCTCGGGGACTAGGGGAGACCCAGTACTTC. The chain links TRBV7-2 to TRBJ2-5; TRBD2 matches at 8 bases. The V and J ends lost 4 bases and 5 bases, in that order; junction bases with no gene match: 6. The CDR3 covers 14 residues. Per the germline V gene, CDR1 is SGHTA and CDR2 is FQGNSA.